This T cell receptor (beta chain) comes out of a study of blood T cell repertoires in COVID-19. Whole-study context: The origin of the acute and convalescent COVID-19 samples was the United States, Italy and Spain. Sources were T cells, B-cell-depleted T cells, or PBMCs; the material itself was cDNA or gDNA.

Per the original methods: Nucleated cell counts were estimated from reference gene primer amplification. Here immunoSEQ multiplex PCR was the method, and the copy in TCRdb shows in-frame clones only, minus some. From that table come the V and J calls and clone size; the DNA was used to work out D and trimming. The sample contains about 150,000 clones, approximately 86% of which appear only once. Germline lookup yields CDR1 LNHDA and CDR2 SQIVND (reference sequence). With V trimmed by 6 bases and J by 1 base, 9 bases remained unmatched. This CDR3 spans 17 amino acids. This chain uses TRBV19 with TRBJ2-2, with 9 bases aligning to TRBD2. The clonotype originates from a man in his 70s with acute or convalescent COVID-19. The sample consisted of peripheral blood. The CDR3 loop reads CASSPRVAGVNTGELFF. CDR3 DNA sequence: TGTGCCAGTAGCCCGAGAGTAGCGGGAGTGAACACCGGGGAGCTGTTTTTT.